What follows are 24 T cell receptor beta chains derived from one specimen sequenced in a study of PD-1 blockade in classical Hodgkin lymphoma. The assay was immunoSEQ multiplex PCR, and TCRdb's table has in-frame clones only and misses some. The sample lists 50,000 to 65,000 clones, approximately 89% occurring once. Autologous stem cell transplantation was followed by relapse in every patient, and brentuximab vedotin exposure varied. The material was peripheral blood mononuclear cells (PBMCs), obtained before the second cycle of nivolumab. These receptors came from a human donor with classical Hodgkin lymphoma.

The gene calls are TRBV7-8 and TRBJ2-3; TRBD2 matches at 11 bases. Germline assignment: CDR1 SGHVS and CDR2 FQNEAQ. With 5 bases clipped from V and 1 base from J, the junction kept 5 bases outside the gene matches. This CDR3 contains 16 residues. CDR3 loop: CASSTPGLAGTDTQYF. In DNA, the CDR3 is TGTGCCAGCAGCACACCGGGACTAGCGGGCACAGATACGCAGTATTTT.

This chain connects TRBV7-3 to TRBJ2-2; a weak D match, TRBD2 (5 bases). V was trimmed by 3 bases and J by 8 bases, leaving 7 bases between them. In germline, CDR1 is SGHTA, CDR2 FQGTGA. This CDR3 is 12 amino acids long. In DNA, the CDR3 is TGTGCCAGCAGCTTGGAGGTTGGGGAGCTGTTTTTT. Protein: CASSLEVGELFF.

This clone was found once. V usage is TRBV9 and J usage is TRBJ2-1; D remains ambiguous. Per germline, CDR1 SGDLS and CDR2 YYNGEE. The CDR3 length is 14 residues. Trimming cost V 0 bases and J 5 bases, with 9 bases left between them. DNA for the CDR3: TGTGCCAGCAGCGTAGCCGGCAGTGACAATGAGCAGTTCTTC. Its protein is CASSVAGSDNEQFF.

The chain carries TRBV15 and TRBJ2-7; D perhaps matches TRBD1 (6 bases). V was trimmed by 0 bases and J by 3 bases, leaving 12 bases between them. The CDR3 runs 15 residues. Germline-derived CDR1 and CDR2 are LNHNV and YYDKDF (reference sequence). The chain's CDR3 is CATSREFGQHYEQYF. In nucleotides, the CDR3 is TGTGCCACCAGCAGAGAATTCGGACAGCACTACGAGCAGTACTTC.

The J gene is TRBJ2-4, the V gene TRBV27; D is undetermined. The germline V gene encodes CDR1 MNHEY and CDR2 SMNVEV (reference sequence). This CDR3 has 15 residues. Trimming shortened V by 5 bases and J by 0 bases, and 11 bases separated the two germline ends. CDR3 DNA sequence: TGTGCCAGCAGTCGTTTAGGTCTAGCCAAAAACATTCAGTACTTC. Protein sequence: CASSRLGLAKNIQYF.

This chain links TRBV6-5 with TRBJ2-5; D is ambiguous. Germline V gives CDR1 MNHEY, CDR2 SVGAGI. The germline V and J ends were trimmed by 7 bases and 0 bases, with 9 bases remaining between them. This CDR3 has 13 amino acids. CDR3 DNA: TGTGCCAGCAAATGGATAGACCAAGAGACCCAGTACTTC. This gives the protein CASKWIDQETQYF.

The V gene is TRBV19, the J gene TRBJ2-3; tentative D call: TRBD1 (6 bases). Germline V gene lookup returns CDR1 LNHDA and CDR2 SQIVND (reference sequence). V was pared by 5 bases and J by 6 bases, with 15 bases between. CDR3 length equals 14 residues. CDR3 region: CASSAAQGMDTQYF. CDR3 DNA: TGTGCCAGTAGTGCAGCACAGGGTATGGATACGCAGTATTTT.

J is TRBJ1-1 and V is TRBV18; D gene uncertain. Trimming cost V 3 bases and J 7 bases, with 18 bases left between them. Per the germline V gene, CDR1 is KGHSH and CDR2 is LQKENI. CDR3 size: 15 residues. The CDR3 reads CASSPRFQIEREAFF. CDR3 coding DNA: TGTGCCAGCTCACCGCGGTTCCAAATTGAGCGTGAAGCTTTCTTT.

The V and J genes are TRBV7-9 and TRBJ1-5; tentative D call: TRBD1 (6 bases). CDR1 and CDR2 from the germline V gene are SEHNR and FQNEAQ (reference sequence). The CDR3 is 16 amino acids. V lost 2 bases to trimming and J lost 6 bases, with 17 bases between them. The CDR3 region is CASSLQGSKGSQPQHF. As DNA, the CDR3 is TGTGCCAGCAGCTTACAGGGGTCCAAAGGGAGTCAGCCCCAGCATTTT.

This chain links TRBV5-1 with TRBJ1-2; no clear D gene. Trimming removed 0 bases at V and 7 bases at J, with 13 bases between. Germline V gene sequence: CDR1 SGHRS, CDR2 YFSETQ. The CDR3 is made up of 14 amino acids. As DNA, the CDR3 is TGCGCCAGCAGCTTGGGGGCCCCCTCGGGTGGCTACACCTTC. It encodes CASSLGAPSGGYTF. Full variable domain (outside the CDR3, taken from reference TRBV5-1 and TRBJ1-2): KAGVTQTPRYLIKTRGQQVTLSCSPISGHRSVSWYQQTPGQGLQFLFEYFSETQRNKGNFPGRFSGRQFSNSRSEMNVSTLELGDSALYLCASSLGAPSGGYTFGSGTRLTVV.

This chain connects TRBV10-3 to TRBJ2-5; either TRBD1 or TRBD2 may supply D (7 bases each). The CDR3 has 17 residues. Germline CDR1 ENHRY, CDR2 SYGVKD. Trimming pared 0 bases from V and 4 bases from J, leaving 18 bases between. The CDR3: CAISESKGGGSLETQYF. The CDR3, as DNA: TGTGCCATCAGTGAGTCGAAGGGAGGGGGCAGCCTAGAGACCCAGTACTTC.

The V call is TRBV7-2, the J call TRBJ2-1; 11 bases align to TRBD2. CDR1 is SGHTA and CDR2 is FQGNSA in the germline V gene. The CDR3 length is 16 residues. V was pared by 2 bases and J by 5 bases, with 5 bases of the junction left unmatched. This chain's CDR3 is CASSLLLSGRDNEQFF. In DNA form, the CDR3 reads TGTGCCAGCAGCTTACTCCTTAGCGGGAGGGACAATGAGCAGTTCTTC.

The chain employs TRBV19 and TRBJ1-4; maybe TRBD1 (5 bases). The CDR3 sequence is 18 residues long. Germline V gene data show CDR1 as LNHDA and CDR2 as SQIVND (reference sequence). V was cut by 3 bases and J by 8 bases, with 25 bases left in between. This CDR3 is CASSIPAVWGPPDEKLFF. The DNA of the CDR3 is TGTGCCAGTAGTATCCCCGCGGTCTGGGGACCTCCGGACGAAAAACTGTTTTTT.

This clone is a singleton in its sample. The genes are TRBV4-1 and TRBJ1-6; possibly TRBD1 for D (5 bases). Germline values: CDR1 MGHRA, CDR2 YSYEKL. V lost 0 bases to trimming and J lost 10 bases, with 16 bases between them. The CDR3 spans 16 residues. CDR3 bases: TGCGCCAGCAGCCAAGATTTAACAGGCACGGGATCACCCCTCCACTTT. It encodes CASSQDLTGTGSPLHF.

The rearrangement links TRBV6-6 to TRBJ2-3; 8 bases fit TRBD1. Germline V CDR1 and CDR2: MNHNY, SVGAGI (reference sequence). V shed 6 bases, J shed 1 base, and the junction held 9 bases outside the gene matches. The CDR3 totals 16 residues. The CDR3 is CASRIQGVFGTDTQYF. CDR3 nucleotides: TGTGCCAGCAGAATACAGGGGGTATTTGGCACAGATACGCAGTATTTT.

The chain uses TRBV30 and TRBJ1-6, with TRBD1 identical over 7 bases. The CDR3 contains 15 residues. The germline V gene encodes CDR1 GTSNPN and CDR2 SVGIG (reference sequence). With V trimmed by 0 bases and J by 7 bases, 6 bases remained unmatched. CDR3 region: CAWSVRDRMNSPLHF. The CDR3 DNA follows: TGTGCCTGGAGTGTCCGGGACAGAATGAATTCACCCCTCCACTTT.

The chain uses TRBV5-1 and TRBJ2-5; the D gene is possibly TRBD2 (5 bases). Looked up from germline, CDR1 is SGHRS and CDR2 is YFSETQ. CDR3 length: 15 residues. The V end lost 0 bases, the J end lost 1 base, and 10 bases lay between the germline ends. The CDR3 DNA reads as TGCGCCAGCAGCTTGGTCGGGAACCTCCAAGAGACCCAGTACTTC. As protein: CASSLVGNLQETQYF.

V and J are TRBV5-8 and TRBJ2-3; the D gene could be TRBD1 or TRBD2 (5 bases each). CDR3 size: 13 residues. The germline CDR1 and CDR2 sequences are SGHTS and YDEGEE. V lost 8 bases and J lost 2, with 12 bases in between. The CDR3 region is CASRGDPTDTQYF. The CDR3 nucleotides are TGTGCCAGTCGGGGCGACCCCACAGATACGCAGTATTTT.

This clone was recorded only once. The rearrangement uses TRBV4-3 and TRBJ2-1, with no clear D. The CDR3 sequence is 13 residues long. V lost 1 base and J lost 6, with 7 bases in between. Germline V gives CDR1 LGHNA, CDR2 YSLEER. CDR3 loop: CASSQGGFNEQFF. DNA for the CDR3: TGCGCCAGCAGCCAAGGGGGTTTCAATGAGCAGTTCTTC.

The chain is built from TRBV6-5 and TRBJ2-7; 7 bases map to TRBD1. The V segment lost 5 bases and the J segment 3 bases; nucleotides outside the gene matches: 7. Per the germline V gene, CDR1 is MNHEY and CDR2 is SVGAGI. The CDR3 is made up of 14 amino acids. The CDR3 region has the DNA TGTGCCAGCAGTCAGACAGGGAGTTACTACGAGCAGTACTTC. It codes for CASSQTGSYYEQYF.

This sequence joins TRBV7-7 and TRBJ2-2; the D gene could be TRBD1 or TRBD2 (6 bases each). The germline V gene has CDR1 SSHAT and CDR2 FNYEAQ (reference sequence). V lost 3 bases, J lost 5 bases, and 19 bases lay in between. This CDR3 has 17 amino acids. The CDR3 sequence is CASSFNNLGAGTGELFF. The CDR3 bases are TGTGCCAGCAGCTTCAATAATTTGGGGGCGGGGACCGGGGAGCTGTTTTTT.

The J gene is TRBJ2-7, the V gene TRBV9; 15 bases are a match to TRBD2. J gave up 0 bases and V 3 bases, and 4 bases lay outside the gene matches. Germline V gene sequence: CDR1 SGDLS, CDR2 YYNGEE. This CDR3 contains 17 residues. CDR3 sequence reads: CASSEGLAGGSSYEQYF. The CDR3 nucleotides are TGTGCCAGCAGCGAGGGACTAGCGGGGGGTAGCTCCTACGAGCAGTACTTC.

J is TRBJ2-1 and V is TRBV7-6; 11 nucleotides align to TRBD2. Per the germline V gene, CDR1 is SGHVS and CDR2 is FNYEAQ. This CDR3 contains 17 residues. The junction had 6 bases not matched to a gene; V was cut back by 1 base and J by 4 bases. CDR3 nucleotide sequence: TGTGCCAGCAGCTTAGTCCCTTCTAGCGGGGGGTACAATGAGCAGTTCTTC. Translation: CASSLVPSSGGYNEQFF.

The chain employs TRBV29-1 and TRBJ2-3; a weak D match, TRBD2 (5 bases). There are 15 residues in the CDR3. V lost 0 bases to trimming and J lost 4 bases, with 14 bases between them. Per the germline V gene, CDR1 is SQVTM and CDR2 is ANQGSEA. CDR3 region: CSVEDPRRQPDTQYF. The DNA for the CDR3 is TGCAGCGTTGAAGATCCCCGGAGGCAGCCAGATACGCAGTATTTT.